These 25 T cell receptor beta chains were sequenced from one sample in a study of cytomegalovirus exposure and HLA in healthy donors (dated 2017 in TCRdb). Library prep was done by the immunoSEQ multiplex PCR assay. For the multiplex PCR, a mixture combining 60 forward primers for TCR Vbeta segments and 13 reverse primers for TCR Jbeta segments was used. TCRdb obtained this table from immuneACCESS and retained in-frame rearrangements with V and J assigned. These tables miss some clones; where compared with another copy, unresolved V genes account for less than half of the shortfall, and the remainder is unexplained. The sample table contains over 100,000 clones; only one count was recorded for 63% of them. Approximately 9.1% of the sample lies in the top ten. Material for sequencing was PBMCs. The receptors here all came from a middle-aged man in good health and CMV-seropositive.

The J gene is TRBJ2-1, the V gene TRBV10-3, with D maybe TRBD1 (6 bases). CDR1 and CDR2 from the germline V gene are ENHRY and SYGVKD. The CDR3 length is 13 residues. The ends were cut back, 7 bases at V and 5 bases at J, with 12 bases in the middle. CDR3 in amino acids: CAIKLDRHNEQFF. The CDR3 DNA reads TGTGCCATCAAACTCGACAGGCACAATGAGCAGTTCTTC.

There are a few counts of this clone. The chain joins TRBV10-3 to TRBJ1-1, with 7 bases matching TRBD1. The CDR3 runs to 14 residues. Germline trimming cut 6 bases from V and 5 bases from J; bases unmatched to any gene: 9. Germline CDR1 ENHRY, CDR2 SYGVKD. CDR3 in amino acids: CAISPQGRGTEAFF. Here the CDR3 DNA reads TGTGCCATCAGCCCACAGGGGAGAGGAACTGAAGCTTTCTTT.

The chain recombines TRBV6-5 with TRBJ1-4; 7 nucleotides align to TRBD1. Trimming at V came to 2 bases and at J to 8 bases, leaving 11 bases not matched to a gene. CDR3 size: 16 residues. Germline-derived CDR1 and CDR2 are MNHEY and SVGAGI. The CDR3 sequence is CASSYTFETGSEKLFF. The CDR3 nucleotides read TGTGCCAGCAGTTACACCTTCGAGACAGGGAGCGAAAAACTGTTTTTT.

The chain is built from TRBV19 and TRBJ1-2; unclear D gene. Trimming took 3 bases from V and 7 from J, leaving 18 bases between them. CDR3 length: 15 amino acids. Germline-derived CDR1 and CDR2 are LNHDA and SQIVND (reference sequence). CDR3 region: CASSMLSLEDRGYTF. In DNA, the CDR3 is TGTGCCAGTAGTATGCTCTCCCTGGAGGACCGTGGCTACACCTTC.

The rearrangement joins TRBV27 to TRBJ2-3; TRBD2 agrees at 9 bases. CDR1 MNHEY and CDR2 SMNVEV come from the germline V gene (reference sequence). The CDR3 runs 15 residues. Trimming cost V 4 bases and J 0 bases; bases outside gene matches: 2. For the CDR3, the DNA is TGTGCCAGCAGTTCTAGCGGGGCCAGCACAGATACGCAGTATTTT. The encoded protein is CASSSSGASTDTQYF.

This chain uses TRBV27 with TRBJ1-4; tentative D call: TRBD1 (5 bases). Germline CDR1 is MNHEY and CDR2 is SMNVEV (reference sequence). The CDR3 has 16 residues. V shed 1 base and J shed 7 bases, with 16 bases lying between them. Here the CDR3 reads CASSLLQPWGGEKLFF. The CDR3 DNA sequence: TGTGCCAGCAGTTTATTACAGCCTTGGGGGGGTGAAAAACTGTTTTTT.

This clone turned up a few times. The CDR3 reads CASSPPTSGTPDTQYF. CDR3 DNA: TGTGCCAGCTCACCACCGACTAGCGGGACCCCAGATACGCAGTATTTT. The genes are TRBV18 and TRBJ2-3, with 11 bases fitting TRBD2. J gave up 4 bases and V 0 bases, and 3 bases lay outside the gene matches. Per germline, CDR1 KGHSH and CDR2 LQKENI. The CDR3 contains 16 residues.

The chain carries TRBV19 and TRBJ1-4; 9 nucleotides line up with TRBD1. Losses at the gene ends were 9 bases for V and 6 bases for J; bases not matched to a gene: 8. CDR1 and CDR2 (germline): LNHDA, SQIVND (reference sequence). The CDR3 spans 14 residues. The CDR3 DNA is TGTGCCAGCGCCGCCGGGACAGGGTATGAAAAACTGTTTTTT. Translating it yields CASAAGTGYEKLFF.

This clone was seen a handful of times. This chain uses TRBV5-6 with TRBJ2-3; a possible D gene is TRBD2 (5 bases). The CDR3 runs 17 residues. Trimming removed 5 bases at V and 5 bases at J, with 24 bases between. CDR1 SGHDT and CDR2 YYEEEE come from the germline V gene. Written as DNA, the CDR3 is TGTGCCAGCAGGACTCACCCCGGGGTTGGTTTAAGAGATACGCAGTATTTT. Translated, it gives CASRTHPGVGLRDTQYF.

The chain combines TRBV9 with TRBJ2-3, with D possibly being TRBD1 (6 bases). V was trimmed by 0 bases and J by 5 bases, leaving 13 bases between them. Germline CDR1 is SGDLS and CDR2 is YYNGEE. The CDR3 totals 15 residues. The CDR3 spells CASSVEAGAVDTQYF. Here the CDR3 DNA reads TGTGCCAGCAGCGTAGAGGCAGGGGCGGTAGATACGCAGTATTTT.

The chain employs TRBV20-1 and TRBJ2-5; 7 positions agree with TRBD1. TRBJ2-7 matches the DNA end more closely, so the J call is doubtful. The CDR3 extends over 11 amino acids. Germline loops: CDR1 DFQATT, CDR2 SNEGSKA (reference sequence). Written as DNA, the CDR3 is TGCAGTGCCCGACAGGGCGACGAGCAGTACTTC. Protein product: CSARQGDEQYF.

There are a few counts of this clone. The V and J genes are TRBV27 and TRBJ1-2; a weak D match, TRBD1 (6 bases). From germline, CDR1 is MNHEY and CDR2 SMNVEV (reference sequence). The CDR3 sequence is 18 residues long. V was cut by 4 bases and J by 1 base, with 22 bases left in between. The CDR3 DNA reads as TGTGCCAGCAGTTACCTCGGACCTACCAGGGACATTAACTATGGCTACACCTTC. Amino acids: CASSYLGPTRDINYGYTF.

The genes are TRBV28 and TRBJ2-5; D is perhaps TRBD2 (6 bases). The CDR3 sequence is 15 residues long. Germline CDR1 reads MDHEN; CDR2 reads SYDVKM. Trimming removed 2 bases from V and 4 bases from J, with 14 bases in between. The CDR3 bases are TGTGCCAGCAGTTTACGGGGGAGGATGCGAGAGACCCAGTACTTC. Its protein is CASSLRGRMRETQYF.

The chain combines TRBV30 with TRBJ1-1; a weak D match, TRBD1 (5 bases). Trimming took 5 bases from V and 2 from J, leaving 9 bases between them. The CDR3 runs to 12 residues. Germline V gene sequence: CDR1 GTSNPN, CDR2 SVGIG (reference sequence). Written as DNA, the CDR3 is TGTGCCTGGGTAACAGGTAACACTGAAGCTTTCTTT. Amino acid sequence: CAWVTGNTEAFF.

This chain joins TRBV7-3 and TRBJ2-2; a possible D gene is TRBD2 (5 bases). V lost 7 bases and J lost 4, with 16 bases in between. CDR3 length: 15 residues. The germline gives CDR1 SGHTA, CDR2 FQGTGA. CDR3 amino acids: CASTRSDGLTGELFF. The CDR3 DNA sequence: TGTGCCAGCACGCGGAGCGATGGACTCACCGGGGAGCTGTTTTTT.

This clone appeared once. The chain couples TRBV5-1 to TRBJ1-2, with 8 bases that match TRBD1. Germline V lookup: CDR1 SGHRS, CDR2 YFSETQ. This CDR3 has 15 amino acids. The ends lost 4 bases at V and 0 bases at J; junction bases unmatched: 5. CDR3 amino acids: CASSPGQGANYGYTF. CDR3 DNA sequence: TGCGCCAGCAGCCCCGGACAGGGCGCTAACTATGGCTACACCTTC.

This rearrangement joins TRBV27 to TRBJ2-7, with a possible D match to TRBD1 (6 bases). The germline gives CDR1 MNHEY, CDR2 SMNVEV (reference sequence). This CDR3 is built from 14 residues. V gave up 8 bases and J gave up 0 bases, with 14 bases separating them. The CDR3 DNA is TGTGCCAGCGCAACTGGACAGAGCTCCTACGAGCAGTACTTC. It yields the protein CASATGQSSYEQYF.

The chain links TRBV7-6 to TRBJ2-7, with unresolved D. The CDR3 is 14 amino acids. The germline V and J ends were trimmed by 1 base and 4 bases, with 11 bases remaining between them. CDR1 is SGHVS and CDR2 is FNYEAQ in the germline V gene. In nucleotides, the CDR3 is TGTGCCAGCAGCTTAGGTATAAACTCTTACGAGCAGTACTTC. It codes for CASSLGINSYEQYF.

Only a few counts were recorded for this clone. V and J are TRBV11-1 and TRBJ1-1; D remains ambiguous. This CDR3 contains 13 residues. The V gene lost 0 bases and the J gene lost 4 bases, with 6 bases spanning the gap. The V gene's germline CDR1 is SGHAT and CDR2 FQDESV (reference sequence). This CDR3 reads CASSLATATEAFF. The CDR3 DNA reads TGTGCCAGCAGCTTAGCGACTGCCACTGAAGCTTTCTTT.

This clone was counted only a few times. The chain links TRBV29-1 to TRBJ2-7; 7 nucleotides align to TRBD1. V lost 7 bases and J lost 3; bases outside the gene matches: 3. The CDR3 sequence is 11 residues long. Germline V CDR1 and CDR2: SQVTM, ANQGSEA. CDR3 protein: CSAGQDYEQYF. The CDR3 nucleotides are TGCAGCGCTGGACAGGACTACGAGCAGTACTTC.

The J gene is TRBJ1-1, the V gene TRBV6-5; D might be TRBD1 (5 bases). Per the germline V gene, CDR1 is MNHEY and CDR2 is SVGAGI. Trimming took off 0 bases at V and 7 bases at J, with 15 bases between the two ends. The CDR3 runs to 15 residues. The CDR3 DNA reads as TGTGCCAGCAGTTACTCACCTTACGACAGCTTTGAAGCTTTCTTT. The encoded protein is CASSYSPYDSFEAFF.

The CDR3 sequence is CASSTSSGSTGELFF. In DNA form, the CDR3 reads TGTGCCAGCAGCACTTCTAGCGGGAGTACCGGGGAGCTGTTTTTT. The chain employs TRBV5-4 and TRBJ2-2; TRBD2 matches at 10 bases. Germline loops: CDR1 SGHNT, CDR2 YYREEE (reference sequence). The length of the CDR3 is 15 residues. Trimming removed 4 bases from V and 5 bases from J; junction bases left unmatched: 5.

This chain connects TRBV7-2 to TRBJ1-4, with 7 bases lining up with TRBD1. Trimming removed 5 bases from V and 4 bases from J; junction bases left unmatched: 7. The germline V gene has CDR1 SGHTA and CDR2 FQGNSA. This CDR3 has 15 amino acids. CDR3 in amino acids: CASSVGDSYNEKLFF. The CDR3 nucleotides are TGTGCCAGCAGCGTAGGGGACAGCTATAATGAAAAACTGTTTTTT.

J is TRBJ2-5 and V is TRBV29-1; 8 bases line up with TRBD2. The J segment lost 0 bases and the V segment lost 7 bases, leaving 7 bases of the junction unmatched. CDR3 length: 14 residues. Germline values: CDR1 SQVTM, CDR2 ANQGSEA. This CDR3 is CSATGGEYQETQYF. Written as DNA, the CDR3 is TGCAGCGCCACCGGGGGGGAGTACCAAGAGACCCAGTACTTC.

This clone occurred once. V gene TRBV7-9 combines with J gene TRBJ1-4; TRBD1 matches at 7 bases. CDR1 SEHNR and CDR2 FQNEAQ come from the germline V gene (reference sequence). V lost 5 bases, J lost 7 bases, and 10 bases stayed unmatched. The CDR3 length is 15 residues. The CDR3 here is CASSGLTGVTEKLFF. For the CDR3, the DNA is TGTGCCAGCAGCGGATTAACAGGGGTTACTGAAAAACTGTTTTTT.